This passage covers 5 T cell receptor beta chains from one sample sequenced in a study of T-cell reconstitution after alpha-beta-depleted transplantation in children. Using unique molecular identifiers, the investigators prepared the TCRbeta library. TCRdb reprocessed the PCR reads with MiXCR, giving one entry per CDR3 protein. The sample holds around 370,000 distinct CDR3 sequences; approximately 10% are singletons and the top ten take 2% to 3%. This specimen was PBMCs from the stem cell graft donor, taken from the stem cell graft. Receptors originate from a human donor who donated a stem cell graft to a child with acute lymphoblastic leukemia.

This clonotype was counted at least ten times. V is TRBV27 and J is TRBJ1-6; 9 positions agree with TRBD1. Germline V gene data show CDR1 as MNHEY and CDR2 as SMNVEV (reference sequence). V trimming: 3 bases; J trimming: 7 bases; junction bases outside the gene matches: 1. The CDR3 consists of 14 residues. The CDR3 is CASSLGTGNSPLHF. The DNA for the CDR3 is TGTGCCAGCAGTTTGGGGACAGGGAATTCACCCCTCCACTTT.

The J gene is TRBJ1-5, the V gene TRBV23-1, with TRBD1 matching over 7 bases. TRBV23-1 is marked as an open reading frame, function uncertain. The V gene end was trimmed by 4 bases and the J gene end by 1 base; junction bases not matched to a gene: 7. CDR3 length: 16 residues. CDR3 loop: CASSLRDSGSNQPQHF. Written as DNA, the CDR3 is TGCGCCAGCAGTCTTCGGGACAGTGGGAGCAATCAGCCCCAGCATTTT.

V and J are TRBV7-9 and TRBJ2-5, with 7 bases lining up with TRBD1. The V gene end was trimmed by 5 bases and the J gene end by 2 bases; junction bases not matched to a gene: 8. This CDR3 spans 15 amino acids. The germline V gene has CDR1 SEHNR and CDR2 FQNEAQ (reference sequence). CDR3 protein: CASSRQGQLQETQYF. CDR3 DNA: TGTGCCAGCAGCCGACAGGGTCAACTGCAAGAGACCCAGTACTTC.

This clonotype came up many times. The V and J genes are TRBV28 and TRBJ1-6; 8 nucleotides align to TRBD1. The trim removed 6 bases at V and 7 bases at J, leaving 8 bases unmatched. Germline-derived CDR1 and CDR2 are MDHEN and SYDVKM. CDR3 length: 15 amino acids. CDR3 DNA: TGTGCCAGCAGGTCAGACAGGGGAAGGAATTCACCCCTCCACTTT. Translated, it gives CASRSDRGRNSPLHF.

The chain uses TRBV4-3 and TRBJ2-1, with 9 bases matching TRBD2. V gave up 0 bases and J gave up 4 bases; unmatched junction bases: 13. This CDR3 is built from 19 residues. Germline CDR1 LGHNA, CDR2 YSLEER. The CDR3 bases are TGCGCCAGCAGCCAAGATACGGGGCGACTAGCGGCCTTATACAATGAGCAGTTCTTC. This sequence encodes CASSQDTGRLAALYNEQFF.